These T cell receptor beta chains were read from a single sample in a study of T cells after yellow fever vaccination. TCRdb re-analysed the 5' RACE reads in MiXCR, keeping a single row per CDR3 protein. The sample carries about 260,000 distinct CDR3 sequences, more than 3.5% recorded once. This sample comprised PBMCs, obtained 15 days after the yellow fever booster vaccination. The receptors derive from a man younger than 35 who received the YFV17D yellow fever vaccine. Both conserved end residues are part of each CDR3. Size is stated for part of the rows, as once, few or many counts, or as a class when the clone is expanded.

clone_size j_call v_call cdr3_length cdr3_aa
many TRBJ1-3 TRBV19 13 CASSARSSDTIYF
many TRBJ1-2 TRBV5-1 15 CASSLDGRSNYGYTF
many TRBJ1-1 TRBV6-5 13 CASHRGKNTEAFF
many TRBJ2-2 TRBV7-3 15 CASSLGPGSTGELFF
many TRBJ1-1 TRBV6-5 16 CASSYRGGVGATEAFF
many TRBJ2-1 TRBV12-3/TRBV12-4 16 CASSLGSSLTYNEQFF
NA TRBJ2-5 TRBV30 13 CAWTRGNGETQYF
many TRBJ1-2 TRBV19 13 CATLNSDNYGYTF
many TRBJ1-2 TRBV5-1 15 CASSGGTVSLLGYTF
NA TRBJ1-5 TRBV27 16 CASERTAGFVDQPQHF
many TRBJ2-5 TRBV4-1 16 CASSQVGTGPQETQYF
many TRBJ1-6 TRBV5-5 16 CASSLETSSYNSPLHF
many TRBJ1-5 TRBV4-3 14 CASSQVVADQPQHF
many TRBJ1-2 TRBV10-3 14 CAISEDRVYYGYTF
many TRBJ2-1 TRBV3-1 14 CASSHSAGMNEQFF
many TRBJ2-3 TRBV12-3/TRBV12-4 16 CASSLGDYPSTDTQYF
many TRBJ1-2 TRBV4-3 15 CASSQGAEGGWGYTF
few TRBJ1-6 TRBV5-1 14 CASSLRSPNSPLHF
once TRBJ2-5 TRBV5-1 13 CASSMLGGRTQYF
many TRBJ2-3 TRBV3-1 15 CASSPTSGVTDTQYF
few TRBJ1-3 TRBV7-2 13 CASTPISRSTIYF
many TRBJ1-5 TRBV6-1 15 CASRGSDYSNQPQHF
NA TRBJ1-5 TRBV27 16 CASNVDWGYSNQPQHF
NA TRBJ1-1 TRBV20-1 19 CSASQSRDRALIWYTEAFF
many TRBJ2-5 TRBV7-2 14 CASSYTGGAETQYF
few TRBJ2-5 TRBV4-1 16 CASSQDGRGLMETQYF
many TRBJ2-7 TRBV6-5 15 CASSYSGTGIYEQYF
many TRBJ1-1 TRBV7-6 15 CASRAGTGMNTEAFF
many TRBJ2-2 TRBV20-1 16 CSARPLAGVNTGELFF
many TRBJ2-2 TRBV5-1 16 CASSLEVAEGTGELFF
many TRBJ2-1 TRBV6-5 15 CASSLEGGAYNEQFF
many TRBJ2-1 TRBV12-3/TRBV12-4 12 CASNGRTNEQFF
many TRBJ2-7 TRBV29-1 13 CSVKTGPSLEQYF
many TRBJ2-5 TRBV5-1 15 CASSSQGNGQETQYF
many TRBJ1-1 TRBV18 12 CASSRLGGEAFF
many TRBJ1-6 TRBV6-5 18 CASSYSIGGRRNNSPLHF
many TRBJ2-5 TRBV2 14 CASSVGGGAETQYF
many TRBJ2-7 TRBV6-6 12 CASSFGGHEQYF
many TRBJ2-5 TRBV18 13 CASSPDSQETQYF
many TRBJ2-2 TRBV19 15 CASSTEHYSTGELFF
many TRBJ2-3 TRBV6-5 14 CASSLAMATDTQYF
many TRBJ2-5 TRBV4-3 19 CASSQLAGGPIGVKETQYF
many TRBJ1-2 TRBV20-1 15 CSAREVGLENYGYTF
many TRBJ2-2 TRBV7-3 16 CASSLVDYRVPGELFF
many TRBJ1-5 TRBV4-1 16 CASSPNTRQEYQPQHF
many TRBJ2-3 TRBV4-1 16 CASSQDSAGESDTQYF
many TRBJ1-2 TRBV3-1 16 CASSPPHDTLIYGYTF
many TRBJ2-1 TRBV7-2 15 CASSLVPDRGHEQFF
NA TRBJ1-2 TRBV10-3 15 CATRDAGWGNYGYTF
many TRBJ1-3 TRBV4-2 18 CASSQGHGGPYSGNTIYF
many TRBJ1-2 TRBV7-6 16 CASSPLRGGGSYGYTF
many TRBJ1-3 TRBV4-3 15 CASSQSPGYGNTIYF
many TRBJ1-2 TRBV20-1 14 CSAQPGPTTKGYTF